One T cell receptor (beta chain) is described in this entry. In this sample, this clone turned up a few times. Its binding antigen is unknown. No much larger clonotype is one base removed from it; base qualities were not supplied. The cohort was made up of approximately 670 healthy bone marrow donors. Cohort members were all nominally healthy when sampled, although unrecorded immune exposures were likely present. The donor tested CMV seronegative, placing the donor among the 350 to 400 seronegative members of the cohort. A peripheral blood sample was collected from each donor, and TCR beta sequencing was performed on peripheral blood mononuclear cells. Genomic DNA extraction from the blood cell samples was performed with the Qiagen DNeasy Blood Extraction Kit. This record belongs to a study of cytomegalovirus exposure and HLA in healthy donors (dated by TCRdb to about 2017). With regard to the full study: An earlier analysis of roughly 500 of the donors reported 250 to 350 Gb of sequence data and approximately 110 million unique TCR beta sequences from around 200 million T cells. The study aimed to test whether cataloging public T cell receptors could reveal signatures of past pathogen exposure. Every discovery cohort repertoire had been produced on one sequencing platform. Roughly 5 DR-DQ haplotypes were handled as single units for association and clustering, since linkage in the cohort was strong. Around 320 gigabases of sequencing data and 70 million to 100 million unique TCR sequences were included in an early release covering several hundred HLA-typed donors. Besides the first cohort of under 700 subjects, a separate validation cohort made up of 120 different subjects was used. Using immunosequencing, the study profiled T cell repertoires from 500 to 800 subjects and related those repertoires to cytomegalovirus serostatus. An earlier analysis of more than 450 of the donors used high-throughput TCR beta sequencing to judge whether each TCR beta V gene segment behaved as functional or pseudogenic. Rather than using new phenotypic data, the later analysis identified candidate immune exposures from TCR beta sequences and from how often those sequences occurred across donors. Of the approximately 400 genotyped donors, approximately 83% fell in the genetic ancestry cluster associated with self-reported Caucasian donors. Alongside the repertoire data, information on donor age, sex, ethnicity and CMV serostatus was compiled. Among several hundred genotyped donors of the cohort, an average of around 250,000 unique TCR beta nucleotide sequences was sequenced per donor, of which roughly 17% were non-productive. Genome-wide SNP genotypes for about 55% of the roughly 670 donors were used in a later genetic analysis, which treated that subset as a discovery cohort. Both class I and class II loci were covered by HLA typing, at four-digit resolution. Typing coverage differed by locus: A, B, C, DRB1 and DQB1 were typed in about 620-630 donors, DQA1 in roughly 500, DPA1 in some 600, and DPB1 in about 450. A later analysis re-analyzed previously published TCR beta repertoires from 666 donors and added high-resolution HLA genotyping to study TCR occurrence patterns. To predict cytomegalovirus infection status, the study combined high-throughput TCR immunosequencing, statistical association of individual TCRs with disease status, and machine learning.

The library was obtained by the immunoSEQ multiplex PCR assay. For the multiplex PCR, a mixture combining 60 forward primers for TCR Vbeta segments and 13 reverse primers for TCR Jbeta segments was used. The CDR3 region of rearranged TCR beta genes was amplified from genomic DNA by a multiplex PCR assay. The amplified TCR beta libraries were sequenced on the Illumina HiSeq System as 87-base-pair reads. The authors processed their data as follows. A later analysis tallied 75 million to 95 million unique TCR beta chains across the 700 or so repertoires, and around 10 million of those chains were shared by two or more donors. A nearest-neighbor algorithm error-corrected the raw reads and collapsed the reads into unique sequences, merging closely related sequences to remove PCR and sequencing errors. To assign V, D and J gene segments, CDR3 sequences were aligned to IMGT reference sequences. Each retained sequence needed at least a six-nucleotide match to both a V gene segment and a J gene segment. Rearrangements were called productive when the CDR3 lacked stop codons and stayed in frame with V and J; all others were non-productive. CDR3 was defined by IMGT convention, running from the second conserved V-encoded cysteine to the conserved J-encoded phenylalanine. In an earlier analysis of around 540 of the donors, sequences lacking an unambiguous match to a single V gene segment were excluded. An earlier analysis of a few hundred of the donors called V segments functional above 56.7% productive rearrangements and segregating when the between-donor standard deviation exceeded 5%. A statistical classification framework was built to diagnose cytomegalovirus status from the catalog of TCR beta chain sequences. A later analysis assigned V and J genes by comparing TCR nucleotide sequences with IMGT/GENE-DB human TR gene sequences. Using the TCRdist pipeline, a later analysis assigned CDR3 sequences along with most-parsimonious VDJ recombination scenarios. In a later analysis, every TCR beta chain was defined by the combination of its CDR3 amino acid sequence and its V-gene family, and reads without a unique V-gene family were dropped. As a way to deal with suspected cross-contamination and a sequencing artifact, a later analysis dropped hundreds of nucleotide sequences that were highly shared and had low generation probability. For each public chain, a later analysis derived a clonal expansion index from normalized ranks of inferred template counts within each repertoire. In a later analysis, generation probabilities were computed using a VDJ recombination model fitted to out-of-frame rearrangements, and the results were checked against IGoR. Hypergeometric tests were used in a later analysis to score TCR-TCR, TCR-HLA and TCR-CMV co-occurrence, with a repertoire-size bias correction applied to the TCR pairs. A later analysis estimated false discovery rates by permuting HLA or CMV assignments 20 times. A later analysis grouped co-occurring TCRs with DBSCAN, adding TCRdist sequence similarity when clustering within HLA-allele-positive subsets. Co-occurrence clustering excluded repertoires with fewer than 30,000 or more than 120,000 public chains, plus five with anomalous nucleotide sharing. This immuneACCESS table, as held by TCRdb, lists in-frame sequences with V and J called but not all clones. Of the missing ones, under half trace to an unresolved V gene in checked studies; the others have no known cause. Clone size and the V and J calls come from that table; the DNA yielded D and trimming. The sample profile shows fewer than 120,000 clones; around 88% of them were found once. Clones ranked in the top ten supply more than 1.5% of the sample.

On the study overall, not on this receptor specifically: Strong co-occurrence of HLA alleles, especially DR and DQ, made assigning TCR associations to individual alleles difficult. The classifier was reported to diagnose cytomegalovirus status with high specificity and sensitivity in both the original and validation cohorts. In a later genetic analysis, a missense DCLRE1C variant was associated with V-gene and J-gene trimming of TCR beta chains, and the association was replicated in an independent cohort. A later analysis found that TCR association rates varied across HLA loci, with DRB1 alleles showing the most associated TCRs and HLA-C alleles the fewest. Correlated functional status among segregating V segments might be attributable to linkage disequilibrium, but an unknown experimental factor could not be ruled out. The study listed approximately 160 TCR beta chains as associated with cytomegalovirus. Presence/absence analyses assumed roughly uniform sequencing depth across donors, an assumption that may not hold. A later analysis found that most CMV-associated TCR beta chains appeared HLA-restricted, with HLA associations seemingly driven largely by CMV exposure. A few of the identified cytomegalovirus-associated TCR beta chains were confirmed in vitro to be specific for cytomegalovirus antigens. For the cohort, immune exposure information was limited to CMV serostatus. A later analysis associated about 18,000 TCR beta sequences with specific HLA alleles at a false discovery rate of 0.05. According to the authors, the approach could potentially be generalized to other disease states and immunological phenotypes. Because counts were too low, approximately 15 rarely observed V segments, including chromosome 9 orphons, were excluded from the earlier analysis of several hundred of the donors. Across donors, most TCR sequences were observed very rarely, whereas some public TCRs were present in many individuals. A further reported finding was that TCR beta sequences accurately predicted the HLA-A and HLA-B alleles for most subjects in the first cohort. The sequencing pipeline was judged likely to have produced a cluster of highly shared sequence variants as a technical artifact. According to a later genetic analysis, donors in an Asian-associated ancestry cluster had fewer N-insertions in productive TCRs than the approximately 700-donor mean. Only TCR beta chains were sequenced in this cohort, and the absence of alpha or paired-chain data limited detectable features. A later analysis reported that several top co-occurrence clusters appeared linked to parvovirus B19, influenza, CMV and Epstein-Barr virus. Because HLA typing was unavailable for some donors at each locus, only the typed subset was used in association tests. An earlier analysis of roughly 570 of the donors showed that most TCR beta V segments appeared in productive rearrangements either about 87% or about 30% of the time, which broadly matched IMGT annotations. In a later analysis, HLA-associated TCR beta chains were found to be more clonally expanded and to have lower generation probabilities than equally common non-associated chains.

Sequenced material: PBMCs. The TCR was taken from a middle-aged man in good health and CMV-seronegative.

The CDR3 corresponds to CAWSVQGTSPLHF. The sequenced DNA: TGTGCCTGGAGTGTACAGGGTACTTCACCCCTCCACTTT. The chain joins TRBV30 to TRBJ1-6; perhaps TRBD1 is the D gene, with 6 bases matching. In the germline V gene (reference sequence), CDR1 corresponds to GTSNPN and CDR2 to SVGIG. The CDR3, from cysteine to phenylalanine, totals 13 residues. Only the CDR3 DNA stays, 39 bases, in frame from base 1. V is clipped by 0 bases and J by 9 bases, and the sequence between their germline boundaries is 9 bases long.